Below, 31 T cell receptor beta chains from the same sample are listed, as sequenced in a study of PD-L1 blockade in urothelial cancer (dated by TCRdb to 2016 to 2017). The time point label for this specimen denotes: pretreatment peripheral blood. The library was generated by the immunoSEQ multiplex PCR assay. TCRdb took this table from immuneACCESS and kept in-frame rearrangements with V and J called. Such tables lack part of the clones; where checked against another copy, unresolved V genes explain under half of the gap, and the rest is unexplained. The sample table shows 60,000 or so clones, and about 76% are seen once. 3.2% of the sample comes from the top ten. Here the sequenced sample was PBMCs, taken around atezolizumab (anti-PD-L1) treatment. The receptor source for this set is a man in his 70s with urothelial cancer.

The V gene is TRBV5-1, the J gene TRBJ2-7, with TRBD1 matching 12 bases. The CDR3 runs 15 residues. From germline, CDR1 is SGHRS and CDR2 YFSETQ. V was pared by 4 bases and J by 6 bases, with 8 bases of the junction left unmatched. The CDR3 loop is CASSQGQGARSEQYF. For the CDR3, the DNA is TGCGCCAGCAGCCAGGGACAGGGGGCGCGTAGCGAGCAGTACTTC.

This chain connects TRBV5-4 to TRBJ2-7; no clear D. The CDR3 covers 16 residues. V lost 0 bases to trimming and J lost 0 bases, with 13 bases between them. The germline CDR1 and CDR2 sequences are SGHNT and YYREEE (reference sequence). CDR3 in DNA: TGTGCCAGCAGCTTGGGAGGTGCGGCGAGCTCCTACGAGCAGTACTTC. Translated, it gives CASSLGGAASSYEQYF.

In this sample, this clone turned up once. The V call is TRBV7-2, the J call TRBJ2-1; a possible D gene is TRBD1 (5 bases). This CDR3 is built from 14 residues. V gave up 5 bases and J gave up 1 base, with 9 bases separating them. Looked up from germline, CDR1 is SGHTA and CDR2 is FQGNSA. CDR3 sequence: CASSRYRSYNEQFF. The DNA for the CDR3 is TGTGCCAGCAGCAGATACAGGTCCTACAATGAGCAGTTCTTC.

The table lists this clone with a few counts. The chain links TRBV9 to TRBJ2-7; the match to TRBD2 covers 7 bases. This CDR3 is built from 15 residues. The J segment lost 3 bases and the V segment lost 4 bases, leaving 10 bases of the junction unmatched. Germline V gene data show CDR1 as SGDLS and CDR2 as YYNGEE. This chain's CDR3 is CASSLGSGTNYEQYF. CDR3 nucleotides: TGTGCCAGCAGCCTAGGGAGCGGGACCAACTACGAGCAGTACTTC.

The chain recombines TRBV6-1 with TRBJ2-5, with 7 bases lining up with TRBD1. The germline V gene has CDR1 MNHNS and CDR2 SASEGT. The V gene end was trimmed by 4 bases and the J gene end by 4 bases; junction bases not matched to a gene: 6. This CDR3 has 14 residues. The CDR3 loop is CASSATGVSETQYF. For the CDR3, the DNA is TGTGCCAGCAGTGCTACAGGGGTTTCAGAGACCCAGTACTTC.

Written as DNA, the CDR3 is TGTGCCAGCAGTTTAGCCCCCCGGTCAGGGAGGGATGGCTACACCTTC. It codes for CASSLAPRSGRDGYTF. V and J are TRBV28 and TRBJ1-2; D is perhaps TRBD1 (5 bases). This CDR3 contains 16 residues. V lost 2 bases and J 6 bases, leaving 19 bases between the germline ends. From germline, CDR1 is MDHEN and CDR2 SYDVKM.

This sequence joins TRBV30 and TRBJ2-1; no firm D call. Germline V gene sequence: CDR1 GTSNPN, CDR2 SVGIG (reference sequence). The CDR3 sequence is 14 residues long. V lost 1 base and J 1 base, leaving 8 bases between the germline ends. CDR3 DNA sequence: TGTGCCTGGAGTGGGCGGCTGTCCTACAATGAGCAGTTCTTC. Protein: CAWSGRLSYNEQFF.

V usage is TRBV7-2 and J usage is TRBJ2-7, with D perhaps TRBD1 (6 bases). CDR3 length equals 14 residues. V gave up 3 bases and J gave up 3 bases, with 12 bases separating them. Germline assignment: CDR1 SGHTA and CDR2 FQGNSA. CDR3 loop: CASSLSRGGYEQYF. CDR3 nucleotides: TGTGCCAGCAGCTTGTCCAGGGGTGGCTACGAGCAGTACTTC.

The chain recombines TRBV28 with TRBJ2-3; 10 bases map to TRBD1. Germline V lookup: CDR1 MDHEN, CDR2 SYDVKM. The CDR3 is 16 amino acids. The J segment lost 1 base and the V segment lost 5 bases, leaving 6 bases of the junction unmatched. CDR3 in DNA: TGTGCCAGCAGTCCTCCGACAGGGGGCGGCACAGATACGCAGTATTTT. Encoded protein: CASSPPTGGGTDTQYF.

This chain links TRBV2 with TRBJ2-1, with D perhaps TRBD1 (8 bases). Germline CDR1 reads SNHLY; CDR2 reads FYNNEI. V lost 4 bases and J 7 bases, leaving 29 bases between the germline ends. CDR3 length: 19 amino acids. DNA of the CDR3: TGTGCCAGCAGTGGAGGCGGACAATCCCGAGGACAGGGAGGGAATGAGCAGTTCTTC. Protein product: CASSGGGQSRGQGGNEQFF.

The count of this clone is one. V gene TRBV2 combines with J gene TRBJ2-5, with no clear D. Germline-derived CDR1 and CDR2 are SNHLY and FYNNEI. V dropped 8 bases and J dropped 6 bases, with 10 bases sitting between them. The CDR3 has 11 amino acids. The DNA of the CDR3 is TGTGCCAGCGGTGGCGAGCAGACCCAGTACTTC. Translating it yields CASGGEQTQYF.

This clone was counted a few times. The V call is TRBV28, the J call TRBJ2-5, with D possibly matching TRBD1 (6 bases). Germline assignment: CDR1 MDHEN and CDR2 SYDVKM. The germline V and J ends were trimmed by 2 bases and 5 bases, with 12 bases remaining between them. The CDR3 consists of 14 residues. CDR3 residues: CASSLIGGAETQYF. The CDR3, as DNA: TGTGCCAGCAGTTTAATAGGGGGTGCGGAGACCCAGTACTTC.

The CDR3 region is CASSATGYGYTF. The DNA of the CDR3 is TGTGCCAGCAGTGCGACAGGGTATGGCTACACCTTC. The chain recombines TRBV28 with TRBJ1-2; TRBD1 agrees at 7 bases. Germline V gene lookup returns CDR1 MDHEN and CDR2 SYDVKM. The V segment lost 5 bases and the J segment 5 bases; nucleotides outside the gene matches: 2. This CDR3 region has 12 residues.

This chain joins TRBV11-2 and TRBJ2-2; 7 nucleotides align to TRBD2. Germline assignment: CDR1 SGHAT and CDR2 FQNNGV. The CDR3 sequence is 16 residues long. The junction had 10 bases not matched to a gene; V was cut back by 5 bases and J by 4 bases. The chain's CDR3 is CASSPQRLAGTGELFF. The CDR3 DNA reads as TGTGCCAGCAGCCCCCAGAGACTAGCAGGCACCGGGGAGCTGTTTTTT.

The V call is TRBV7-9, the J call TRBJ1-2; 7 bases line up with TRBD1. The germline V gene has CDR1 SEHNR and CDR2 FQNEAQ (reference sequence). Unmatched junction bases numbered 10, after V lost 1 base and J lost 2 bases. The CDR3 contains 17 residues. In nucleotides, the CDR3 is TGTGCCAGCAGCTTAGAAGGCAGGGGGGAACTAAACTATGGCTACACCTTC. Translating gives CASSLEGRGELNYGYTF.

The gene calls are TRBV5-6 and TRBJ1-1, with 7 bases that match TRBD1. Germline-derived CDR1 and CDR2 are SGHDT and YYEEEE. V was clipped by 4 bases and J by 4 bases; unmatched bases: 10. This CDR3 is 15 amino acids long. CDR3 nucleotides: TGTGCCAGCAGCGAATCGGGACAGATCTCCACTGAAGCTTTCTTT. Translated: CASSESGQISTEAFF. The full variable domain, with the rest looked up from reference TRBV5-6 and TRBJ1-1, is DAGVTQSPTHLIKTRGQQVTLRCSPKSGHDTVSWYQQALGQGPQFIFQYYEEEERQRGNFPDRFSGHQFPNYSSELNVNALLLGDSALYLCASSESGQISTEAFFGQGTRLTVV.

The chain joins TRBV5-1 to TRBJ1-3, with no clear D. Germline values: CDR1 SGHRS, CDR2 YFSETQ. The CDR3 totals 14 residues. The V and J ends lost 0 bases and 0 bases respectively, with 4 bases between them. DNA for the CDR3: TGCGCCAGCAGCTTGGGGGCCTCTGGAAACACCATATATTTT. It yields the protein CASSLGASGNTIYF. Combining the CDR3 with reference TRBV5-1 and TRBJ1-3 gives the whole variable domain KAGVTQTPRYLIKTRGQQVTLSCSPISGHRSVSWYQQTPGQGLQFLFEYFSETQRNKGNFPGRFSGRQFSNSRSEMNVSTLELGDSALYLCASSLGASGNTIYFGEGSWLTVV.

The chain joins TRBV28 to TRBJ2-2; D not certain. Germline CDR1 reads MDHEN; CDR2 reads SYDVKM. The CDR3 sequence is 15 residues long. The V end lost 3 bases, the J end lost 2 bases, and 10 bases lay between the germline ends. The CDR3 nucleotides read TGTGCCAGCAGTTTGTATAGAGAAAACACCGGGGAGCTGTTTTTT. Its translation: CASSLYRENTGELFF.

This chain's CDR3 is CATSRSQDQPQHF. CDR3 bases: TGTGCCACCAGCAGGTCACAGGATCAGCCCCAGCATTTT. The rearrangement uses TRBV15 and TRBJ1-5; TRBD1 might be the D (5 bases). CDR1 is LNHNV and CDR2 is YYDKDF in the germline V gene (reference sequence). The ends were cut back, 3 bases at V and 5 bases at J, with 8 bases in the middle. The CDR3 extends over 13 amino acids.

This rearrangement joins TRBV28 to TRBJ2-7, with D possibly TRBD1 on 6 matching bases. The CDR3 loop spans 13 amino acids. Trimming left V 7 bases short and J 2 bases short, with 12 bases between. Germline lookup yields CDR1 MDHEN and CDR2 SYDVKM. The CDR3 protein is CASMGAATYEQYF. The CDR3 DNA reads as TGTGCCAGCATGGGGGCCGCGACCTACGAGCAGTACTTC.

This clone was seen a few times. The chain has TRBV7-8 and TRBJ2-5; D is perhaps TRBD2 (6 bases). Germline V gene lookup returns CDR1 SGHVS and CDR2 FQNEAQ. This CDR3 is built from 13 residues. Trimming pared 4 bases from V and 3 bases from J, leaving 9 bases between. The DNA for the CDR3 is TGTGCCAGCAGCTGGGGACTGGAAGAGACCCAGTACTTC. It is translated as CASSWGLEETQYF.

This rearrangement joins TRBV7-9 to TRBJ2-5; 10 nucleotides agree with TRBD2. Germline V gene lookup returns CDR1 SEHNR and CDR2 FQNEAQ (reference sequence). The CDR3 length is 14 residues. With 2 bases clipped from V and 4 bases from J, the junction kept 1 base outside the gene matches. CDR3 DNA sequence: TGTGCCAGCAGCTTACTAGCGGGAGTAGAGACCCAGTACTTC. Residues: CASSLLAGVETQYF.

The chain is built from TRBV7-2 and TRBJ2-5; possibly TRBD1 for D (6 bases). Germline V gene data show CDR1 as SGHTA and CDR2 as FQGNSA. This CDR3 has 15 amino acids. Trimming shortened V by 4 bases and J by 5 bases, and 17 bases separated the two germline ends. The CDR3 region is CASSSGAVFAETQYF. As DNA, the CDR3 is TGTGCCAGCAGCTCAGGGGCTGTTTTTGCTGAGACCCAGTACTTC.

The CDR3 protein is CAISEDRSSGNTIYF. The CDR3 region has the DNA TGTGCCATCAGTGAGGACAGGAGCTCTGGAAACACCATATATTTT. V usage is TRBV10-3 and J usage is TRBJ1-3; D possibly corresponds to TRBD1 (6 bases). Germline loops: CDR1 ENHRY, CDR2 SYGVKD. Trimming took 2 bases from V and 0 from J, leaving 8 bases between them. CDR3 length: 15 residues.

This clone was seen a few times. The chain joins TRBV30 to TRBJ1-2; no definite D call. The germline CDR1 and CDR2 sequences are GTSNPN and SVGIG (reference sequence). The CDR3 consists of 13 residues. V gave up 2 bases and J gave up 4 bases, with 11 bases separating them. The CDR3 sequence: CAWSPNLGYGYTF. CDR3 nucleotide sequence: TGTGCCTGGAGTCCCAATCTAGGCTATGGCTACACCTTC.

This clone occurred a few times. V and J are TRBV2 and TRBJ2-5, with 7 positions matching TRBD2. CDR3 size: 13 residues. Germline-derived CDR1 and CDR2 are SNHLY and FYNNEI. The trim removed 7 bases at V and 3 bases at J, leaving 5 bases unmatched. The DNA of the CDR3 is TGTGCCAGCACCTGGGGGGGAGAAGAGACCCAGTACTTC. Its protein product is CASTWGGEETQYF.

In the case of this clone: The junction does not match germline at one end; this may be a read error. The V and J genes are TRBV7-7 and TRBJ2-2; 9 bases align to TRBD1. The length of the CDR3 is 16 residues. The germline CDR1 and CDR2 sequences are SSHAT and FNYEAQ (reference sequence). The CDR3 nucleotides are TGTGCTAGCAGCCTCACAGGGACAGGGATCACCGGGGAGCTGTTTTTT. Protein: CASSLTGTGITGELFF.

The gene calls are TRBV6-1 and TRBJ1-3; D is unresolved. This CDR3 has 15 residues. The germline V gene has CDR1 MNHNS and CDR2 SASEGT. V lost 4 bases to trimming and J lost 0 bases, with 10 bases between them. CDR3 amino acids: CASSGQTLSGNTIYF. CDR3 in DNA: TGTGCCAGCAGTGGGCAGACACTCTCTGGAAACACCATATATTTT.

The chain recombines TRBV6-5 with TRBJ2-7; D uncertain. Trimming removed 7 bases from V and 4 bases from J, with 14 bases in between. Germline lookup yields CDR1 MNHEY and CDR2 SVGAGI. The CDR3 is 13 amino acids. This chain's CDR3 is CASKPNNMYEQYF. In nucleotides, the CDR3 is TGTGCCAGCAAACCCAATAACATGTACGAGCAGTACTTC.

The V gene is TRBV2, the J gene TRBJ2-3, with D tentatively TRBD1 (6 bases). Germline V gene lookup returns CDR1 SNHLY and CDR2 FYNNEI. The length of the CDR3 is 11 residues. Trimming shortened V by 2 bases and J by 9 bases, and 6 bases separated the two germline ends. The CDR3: CASSEQGTQYF. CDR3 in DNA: TGTGCCAGCAGTGAACAGGGGACGCAGTATTTT.

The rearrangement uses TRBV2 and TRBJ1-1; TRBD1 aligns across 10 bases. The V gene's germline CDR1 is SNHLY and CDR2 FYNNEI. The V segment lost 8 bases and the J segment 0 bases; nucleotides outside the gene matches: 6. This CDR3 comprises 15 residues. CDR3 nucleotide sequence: TGTGCCAGCTCCGGGACAGGGGCTATGAACACTGAAGCTTTCTTT. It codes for CASSGTGAMNTEAFF.